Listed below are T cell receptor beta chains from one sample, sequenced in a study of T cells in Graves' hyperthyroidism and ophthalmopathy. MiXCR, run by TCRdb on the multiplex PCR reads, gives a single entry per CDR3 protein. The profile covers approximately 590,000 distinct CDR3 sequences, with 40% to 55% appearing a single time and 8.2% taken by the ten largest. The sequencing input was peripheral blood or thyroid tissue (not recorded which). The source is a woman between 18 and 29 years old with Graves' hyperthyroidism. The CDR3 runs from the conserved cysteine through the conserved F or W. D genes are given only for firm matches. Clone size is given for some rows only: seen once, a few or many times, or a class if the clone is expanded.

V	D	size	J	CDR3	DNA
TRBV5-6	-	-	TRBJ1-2	CASSLRWQAVDYGYTF	TGTGCCAGCAGCTTGAGGTGGCAGGCCGTGGACTATGGCTACACCTTC
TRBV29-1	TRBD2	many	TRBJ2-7	CMLTGGEQYF	TGCATGCTAACGGGGGGCGAGCAGTACTTC
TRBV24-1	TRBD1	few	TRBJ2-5	CATSDLRGTGGETQYF	TGTGCCACCAGTGATTTGCGGGGGACAGGAGGGGAGACCCAGTACTTC
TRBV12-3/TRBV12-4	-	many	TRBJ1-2	CASSRGDPNYGYTF	TGTGCCAGCAGCAGAGGAGATCCTAACTATGGCTACACCTTC
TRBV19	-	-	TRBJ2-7	CASSMGYGATYEQYF	TGTGCCAGTAGTATGGGTTATGGAGCTACCTACGAGCAGTACTTC
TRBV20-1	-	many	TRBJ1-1	CSARDSSVSRAFF	TGCAGTGCTAGAGACTCGAGTGTATCCCGAGCTTTCTTT
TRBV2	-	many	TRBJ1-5	CASSRDIPNQPQHF	TGTGCCAGCAGTCGGGACATTCCCAATCAGCCCCAGCATTTT
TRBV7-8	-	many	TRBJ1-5	CASSQGTSNQPQHF	TGTGCCAGCAGCCAAGGAACTAGCAATCAGCCCCAGCATTTT
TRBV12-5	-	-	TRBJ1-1	CASGAVADTEAFF	TGTGCTAGTGGTGCCGTCGCGGACACTGAAGCTTTCTTT
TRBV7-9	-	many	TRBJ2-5	CASSLSLGETQYF	TGTGCCAGCAGCTTAAGTCTCGGGGAGACCCAGTACTTC